This entry lists 16 T cell receptor beta chains sequenced from one sample in a study of CD8 T cells in ankylosing spondylitis (dated by TCRdb to about 2017). Library construction relied on 5' RACE. This sample was sequenced with an Illumina HiSeq 2500. The public reads were reprocessed in TCRdb via fastp at Q25 and MiXCR, keeping in-frame beta chains. For every CDR3 protein sequence, its rows merge into one entry that carries the most common genes and DNA. The sample data list around 120,000 distinct CDR3 sequences, and around 9% of these were observed just once. The ten largest clones represent 3.3% of the sample. The sequencing sample was made of blood, either unsorted or a sorted T cell fraction (not recorded which). Receptor source: a male donor with ankylosing spondylitis or in good health (not recorded which).

This clonotype was seen ten or more times. The chain uses TRBV20-1 and TRBJ2-1; a possible D gene is TRBD1 (6 bases). The CDR3 is 17 residues long. Deletions cut 2 bases from V and 0 bases from J, with 17 bases between. Germline-derived CDR1 and CDR2 are DFQATT and SNEGSKA (reference sequence). The CDR3 region is CSARSLGASSSYNEQFF. CDR3 bases: TGCAGTGCTAGATCTCTGGGGGCTTCGAGCTCCTACAATGAGCAGTTCTTC.

This clonotype was observed many times. The chain is built from TRBV5-1 and TRBJ2-1; D is unclear. Per germline, CDR1 SGHRS and CDR2 YFSETQ. The CDR3 consists of 16 residues. V was clipped by 0 bases and J by 0 bases, with 10 bases between them. The CDR3 coding sequence is TGCGCCAGCAGCTTGGATGTGGCGAGCTCCTACAATGAGCAGTTCTTC. Encoded protein: CASSLDVASSYNEQFF. The full variable domain, its missing parts supplied by reference TRBV5-1 and TRBJ2-1, is KAGVTQTPRYLIKTRGQQVTLSCSPISGHRSVSWYQQTPGQGLQFLFEYFSETQRNKGNFPGRFSGRQFSNSRSEMNVSTLELGDSALYLCASSLDVASSYNEQFFGPGTRLTVL.

At least ten counts were recorded for this clonotype. The chain recombines TRBV18 with TRBJ2-7, with a tentative D call TRBD1 (5 bases). The CDR3 has 17 amino acids. The V gene's germline CDR1 is KGHSH and CDR2 LQKENI. Between the trimmed V and J ends, which lost 4 bases and 0 bases, there was a span of 19 bases. The CDR3 sequence: CASSRQLGRNVSYEQYF. For the CDR3, the DNA is TGTGCCAGCTCACGACAGTTAGGCAGAAACGTCTCCTACGAGCAGTACTTC.

The chain combines TRBV20-1 with TRBJ2-7; tentative D call: TRBD2 (6 bases). The CDR3 consists of 15 residues. Trimming stripped 1 base from V and 0 bases from J, with 13 bases between. CDR1 is DFQATT, CDR2 SNEGSKA, per germline (reference sequence). CDR3: CSARVGGASSYEQYF. In DNA, the CDR3 is TGCAGTGCTAGAGTCGGCGGGGCAAGCTCCTACGAGCAGTACTTC.

The sample holds many counts of this clonotype. CDR3 DNA sequence: TGTGCCAGCAGCCCAGCCGCAGGGAGGGCCTTAGGTGAGCAGTTCTTC. The encoded protein is CASSPAAGRALGEQFF. V and J are TRBV9 and TRBJ2-1; TRBD2 matches 7 bases. The V gene end was trimmed by 4 bases and the J gene end by 9 bases; junction bases not matched to a gene: 16. The CDR3 loop spans 16 amino acids. Germline values: CDR1 SGDLS, CDR2 YYNGEE.

The chain combines TRBV2 with TRBJ2-5; D might be TRBD2 (6 bases). CDR3 length: 13 residues. Trimming pared 8 bases from V and 1 base from J, leaving 11 bases between. Germline CDR1 SNHLY, CDR2 FYNNEI. The chain's CDR3 is CASGRDFQETQYF. Written as DNA, the CDR3 is TGTGCCAGCGGACGGGACTTCCAAGAGACCCAGTACTTC.

About this clonotype itself: A much bigger clone sits one base away, suggesting this may be a read error. The CDR3 reads CSVCRVEQPQHF. CDR3 nucleotide sequence: TGCAGTGTTTGTAGGGTAGAGCAGCCCCAGCATTTT. The J gene is TRBJ1-5, the V gene TRBV20-1; D is unresolved. The V gene lost 7 bases and the J gene lost 7 bases, with 14 bases spanning the gap. The germline V gene encodes CDR1 DFQATT and CDR2 SNEGSKA (reference sequence). The CDR3 has 12 residues.

This clonotype was seen repeatedly, ten times or more. The chain is built from TRBV12-3 or TRBV12-4 and TRBJ2-1, with 9 bases fitting TRBD1. CDR3 length equals 15 residues. The ends lost 6 bases at V and 7 bases at J; junction bases unmatched: 10. As DNA, the CDR3 is TGTGCCAGCAGCCCACGAACAGGGGGCAGGAATGAGCAGTTCTTC. Its translation is CASSPRTGGRNEQFF.

This clonotype has at least ten counts. The genes are TRBV28 and TRBJ2-1; D gene unclear. This CDR3 spans 16 amino acids. The V and J ends lost 2 bases and 5 bases respectively, with 16 bases between them. Germline assignment: CDR1 MDHEN and CDR2 SYDVKM. The CDR3 sequence: CASSLIQNLGHNEQFF. The CDR3 DNA reads TGTGCCAGCAGTTTAATCCAAAATTTGGGTCACAATGAGCAGTTCTTC.

This clonotype was picked up many times. The chain uses TRBV7-6 and TRBJ2-1, with 7 positions matching TRBD2. There are 12 residues in the CDR3. Germline CDR1 and CDR2: SGHVS and FNYEAQ. V gave up 10 bases and J gave up 3 bases; unmatched junction bases: 3. CDR3 nucleotide sequence: TGTGCCACCGGGAGGAACTACAATGAGCAGTTCTTC. Residues: CATGRNYNEQFF.

This clonotype appeared a single time. The chain joins TRBV9 to TRBJ2-3; D might be TRBD1 or TRBD2, each matching 5 bases. Trimming took off 2 bases at V and 2 bases at J, with 12 bases between the two ends. The CDR3 totals 15 residues. Germline CDR1 is SGDLS and CDR2 is YYNGEE. CDR3 amino acids: CASSVGALNTDTQYF. The CDR3 DNA is TGTGCCAGCAGCGTCGGGGCTTTAAACACAGATACGCAGTATTTT.

This clonotype was recorded at least ten times. V and J are TRBV20-1 and TRBJ2-3; no reliable D call. The CDR3 runs to 14 residues. CDR1 is DFQATT and CDR2 is SNEGSKA in the germline V gene (reference sequence). V shed 3 bases and J shed 3 bases, with 13 bases lying between them. In nucleotides, the CDR3 is TGCAGTGCTAGCCCACTACCAACAACAGATACGCAGTATTTT. As protein: CSASPLPTTDTQYF.

V usage is TRBV5-1 and J usage is TRBJ2-3; TRBD2 agrees at 10 bases. The germline gives CDR1 SGHRS, CDR2 YFSETQ. V shed 0 bases, J shed 3 bases, and the junction held 13 bases outside the gene matches. This CDR3 region has 19 residues. CDR3 nucleotides: TGCGCCAGCAGCTTGGCCCTAGCGGGAGCGCCAGGTTGGACAGATACGCAGTATTTT. This codes for CASSLALAGAPGWTDTQYF.

In this sample, this clonotype turned up a few times. The chain has TRBV7-2 and TRBJ2-5, with a tentative D call TRBD2 (6 bases). CDR1 SGHTA and CDR2 FQGNSA come from the germline V gene. This CDR3 has 16 amino acids. Trimming shortened V by 1 base and J by 4 bases, and 16 bases separated the two germline ends. The CDR3 DNA sequence: TGTGCCAGCAGCTTAGGATCAGGAGGGGTAACAGAGACCCAGTACTTC. The encoded protein is CASSLGSGGVTETQYF.

This clonotype has just a few counts. The CDR3 DNA is TGTGCCAGCAGCCCTAGGAGCCGACCGGGACAAGGAAACACCATATATTTT. It yields the protein CASSPRSRPGQGNTIYF. The chain joins TRBV14 to TRBJ1-3; TRBD1 might be the D (6 bases). Germline V gene data show CDR1 as SGHDN and CDR2 as FVKESK. V was clipped by 4 bases and J by 4 bases, with 20 bases between them. The length of the CDR3 is 17 residues. The variable domain in full, with the rest retrieved from reference TRBV14 and TRBJ1-3, is EAGVTQFPSHSVIEKGQTVTLRCDPISGHDNLYWYRRVMGKEIKFLLHFVKESKQDESGMPNNRFLAERTGGTYSTLKVQPAELEDSGVYFCASSPRSRPGQGNTIYFGEGSWLTVV.

This clonotype was picked up many times. V usage is TRBV7-8 and J usage is TRBJ2-7; 9 bases map to TRBD2. Trimming at V came to 2 bases and at J to 5 bases, leaving 7 bases not matched to a gene. CDR1 is SGHVS, CDR2 FQNEAQ, per germline. The CDR3 covers 15 residues. The CDR3 DNA sequence: TGTGCCAGCAGCTTATTAGCGGGAGCGGGGGACGAGCAGTACTTC. The encoded protein is CASSLLAGAGDEQYF.